The clone carrying this T cell receptor beta chain was observed a single time. What it binds is not known. Produced via immunoSEQ multiplex PCR; TCRdb's table is partial and in-frame only. The profile shows around 60,000 clones, about 86% of them singletons. As for time point: pretreatment peripheral blood. A total of 1 to 8 samples per patient were collected pretreatment and on-treatment. The data are from a study of PD-L1 blockade in urothelial cancer. Overall study results and limits: Durable benefit was linked to greater 3-week expansion of tumor-associated blood clones.

CDR3 size: 12 residues. Trimming cost V 4 bases and J 8 bases, with 11 bases left between them. The V gene's germline CDR1 is MNHNS and CDR2 SASEGT. The genes are TRBV6-1 and TRBJ1-2; D gene unclear. Sequencing was performed on PBMCs, taken around atezolizumab (anti-PD-L1) treatment. The clonotype originates from a man in his sixties or seventies with urothelial cancer. CDR3 DNA: TGTGCCAGCAGTGCGGTGTCCAGGGGCTACACCTTC. Translation: CASSAVSRGYTF.